This TCR beta chain was identified during a study of cytomegalovirus exposure and HLA in healthy donors (dated by TCRdb to between 2016 and 2019). With respect to the entire study: In an earlier analysis of roughly 590 of the donors, 276 Gb of sequence data and 100 million or so unique TCR beta sequences from some 170 million T cells were reported. A few DR-DQ haplotypes were treated as single units for association and clustering because of strong linkage in the cohort. A separate validation cohort of some 130 different subjects was used in addition to the roughly 700-subject first cohort. Among 300 to 450 genotyped donors of the cohort, an average of approximately 230,000 unique TCR beta nucleotide sequences were sequenced per donor, roughly a sixth of them non-productive. In a later genetic analysis, genome-wide SNP genotypes for about 55% of the roughly 700 donors were used, and that subset was treated as a discovery cohort. High-throughput TCR immunosequencing, statistical association of individual TCRs with disease status, and machine learning were combined to predict cytomegalovirus infection status. Roughly 300 gigabases of sequencing data and about 92 million unique TCR sequences made up an early release that covered approximately 650 HLA-typed donors. The study profiled the T cell repertoires of 500 to 800 subjects by immunosequencing and related them to cytomegalovirus serostatus. Every discovery cohort repertoire had been produced on one sequencing platform. Both class I and class II loci were covered by HLA typing, at four-digit resolution. An earlier analysis of several hundred of the donors applied high-throughput TCR beta sequencing to assess whether each TCR beta V gene segment acted as functional or pseudogenic. Typing coverage differed by locus: A, B, C, DRB1 and DQB1 were typed in roughly 629-630 donors, DQA1 in about 510, DPA1 in around 600, and DPB1 in roughly 470. To study patterns of TCR occurrence, a later analysis re-analyzed previously published TCR beta repertoires from more than 550 donors and added high-resolution HLA genotyping. The aim of the study was to test whether cataloging public T cell receptors could identify signatures of past pathogen exposure. Donor age, sex, ethnicity and CMV serostatus were compiled together with the repertoire data. Of the roughly 400 genotyped donors, roughly 85% fell in the genetic ancestry cluster associated with self-reported Caucasian donors. Rather than using new phenotypic data, the later analysis identified candidate immune exposures from TCR beta sequences and from how often those sequences occurred across donors. Results the study describes overall, beyond this receptor: Roughly uniform sequencing depth across donors was assumed in presence/absence analyses, although this assumption may not hold. According to a later analysis, TCR association rates differed among HLA loci, with DRB1 alleles showing the most associated TCRs and HLA-C alleles showing the fewest. While some public TCRs were present in many individuals, most TCR sequences turned up only very rarely across donors. Because HLA typing was missing for some donors at each locus, association tests included only the typed subset. At a false discovery rate of 0.05, a later analysis linked 16,000 or so TCR beta sequences to specific HLA alleles. For the cohort, immune exposure information was limited to CMV serostatus. In a later analysis, several top co-occurrence clusters were reported to appear linked to parvovirus B19, influenza, CMV and Epstein-Barr virus. V-gene and J-gene trimming of TCR beta chains was associated with a missense DCLRE1C variant in a later genetic analysis, and the association was replicated in an independent cohort. In an earlier analysis of about 600 of the donors, most TCR beta V segments appeared in productive rearrangements about 87% or about 30% of the time, broadly matching IMGT annotations. A total of roughly 160 TCR beta chains were listed by the study as associated with cytomegalovirus. According to a later analysis, most CMV-associated TCR beta chains appeared to be HLA-restricted, and the HLA associations seemed to be driven largely by CMV exposure. The authors suggested that the approach could potentially be extended to other disease states and immunological phenotypes. A few of the identified cytomegalovirus-associated TCR beta chains were confirmed in vitro to be specific for cytomegalovirus antigens. Linkage disequilibrium might explain the correlated functional status among segregating V segments, but an unknown experimental factor could not be ruled out. The classifier was reported to diagnose cytomegalovirus status with high specificity and sensitivity in both the original and validation cohorts. In a later analysis, HLA-associated TCR beta chains were found to be more clonally expanded and to have lower generation probabilities than equally common non-associated chains. In a later genetic analysis, fewer N-insertions in productive TCRs were reported among donors in an Asian-associated ancestry cluster than the roughly 700-donor mean. Because counts were too low, about 15 rarely observed V segments, including chromosome 9 orphons, were left out of the earlier analysis of about 500 of the donors. Only TCR beta chains were sequenced in this cohort, and the absence of alpha or paired-chain data limited detectable features. A further reported finding was that TCR beta sequences accurately predicted the HLA-A and HLA-B alleles for most subjects in the first cohort. A cluster of highly shared sequence variants was judged likely to represent a technical artifact of the sequencing pipeline. When HLA alleles, especially DR and DQ, strongly co-occurred, attributing TCR associations to individual alleles was difficult.

The cohort was made up of about 610 healthy bone marrow donors. All cohort members were sampled while nominally healthy, although unrecorded immune exposures were likely present. The donor was CMV seronegative and belonged to the group of around 400 seronegative cohort members. Each donor provided a peripheral blood sample, and peripheral blood mononuclear cells were used for TCR beta sequencing. Genomic DNA extraction from the blood cell samples was performed with the Qiagen DNeasy Blood Extraction Kit. Notes on this clone: This receptor's antigen is unknown. The record has no base qualities; no much larger clone is one base away.

Library prep was done by the immunoSEQ multiplex PCR assay. A mixture of 60 forward primers for TCR Vbeta segments and 13 reverse primers for TCR Jbeta segments was used in the multiplex PCR. Amplification of the CDR3 region of rearranged TCR beta genes was performed with a multiplex PCR assay on genomic DNA. Amplified TCR beta libraries were sequenced as 87-base-pair reads on the Illumina HiSeq System. As for the authors' bioinformatics: A later analysis tallied 75 million to 95 million unique TCR beta chains across the 550 to 850 repertoires, and some 10 million of those chains were shared by two or more donors. To remove PCR and sequencing errors, raw reads were error-corrected and collapsed into unique sequences using a nearest-neighbor algorithm that merged closely related sequences. V, D and J gene segments were assigned by aligning CDR3 sequences to IMGT reference sequences. For a sequence to be retained, a match of at least six nucleotides to both a V gene segment and a J gene segment was required. A rearrangement counted as productive if the CDR3 had no stop codons and remained in frame with V and J, and every other rearrangement counted as non-productive. CDR3 was defined according to IMGT convention as the region running from the second conserved V-encoded cysteine to the conserved J-encoded phenylalanine. Sequences without an unambiguous match to a single V gene segment were excluded from the earlier analysis of a few hundred of the donors. In an earlier analysis of some 590 of the donors, a V segment was called functional when productive rearrangements were above 56.7%, and segregating when the standard deviation between donors exceeded 5%. A statistical classification framework was developed to diagnose cytomegalovirus status using the catalog of TCR beta chain sequences. In a later analysis, V and J genes were assigned by comparing TCR nucleotide sequences against IMGT/GENE-DB human TR gene sequences. In a later analysis, CDR3 sequences and most-parsimonious VDJ recombination scenarios were assigned using the TCRdist pipeline. In a later analysis, each TCR beta chain was defined by its CDR3 amino acid sequence together with its V-gene family, and reads lacking a unique V-gene family were excluded. In a later analysis, fewer than 650 highly shared, low-generation-probability nucleotide sequences were removed to address suspected cross-contamination and a sequencing artifact. A later analysis calculated a clonal expansion index for each public chain from normalized within-repertoire ranks of inferred template counts. In a later analysis, generation probabilities were computed with a VDJ recombination model fitted to out-of-frame rearrangements, and the resulting probabilities were checked against IGoR. In a later analysis, hypergeometric tests were used to score TCR-TCR, TCR-HLA and TCR-CMV co-occurrence, with a repertoire-size bias correction applied to TCR pairs. False discovery rates were estimated in a later analysis by permuting HLA or CMV assignments 20 times. A later analysis grouped co-occurring TCRs with DBSCAN, adding TCRdist sequence similarity when clustering within HLA-allele-positive subsets. Repertoires with fewer than 30,000 or more than 120,000 public chains, plus five repertoires with anomalous nucleotide sharing, were excluded from co-occurrence clustering. Held by TCRdb, this immuneACCESS table contains in-frame sequences only and omits some clones. Under half of the omission traces to an unresolved V gene where checked; the cause of the rest is unknown. Clonal size and the V and J genes are those of that table, whereas D and trimming came from the DNA. In all, the sample holds under 150,000 clones, and just over 75% of those were seen once. Approximately 1.8% of the sample belongs to the ten largest clones.

This TCR derives from a woman in her 50s in good health and CMV-seronegative. The source material was PBMCs.

At the DNA level, the sequence is TGTGCCAGCAGTTGGGACAGTTACAATGAGCAGTTCTTC. Its protein is CASSWDSYNEQFF. The V gene is TRBV27 and the J gene is TRBJ2-1; 7 bases in between match TRBD1. Per the germline V gene (reference sequence), MNHEY is the CDR1 and SMNVEV is the CDR2. Trimming leaves V shorter by 4 bases and J shorter by 4 bases, with the junction holding 1 base beyond the gene matches. The CDR3, from cysteine to phenylalanine, totals 13 residues. The entry retains the CDR3 DNA only, 39 bases that are in frame from base 1.